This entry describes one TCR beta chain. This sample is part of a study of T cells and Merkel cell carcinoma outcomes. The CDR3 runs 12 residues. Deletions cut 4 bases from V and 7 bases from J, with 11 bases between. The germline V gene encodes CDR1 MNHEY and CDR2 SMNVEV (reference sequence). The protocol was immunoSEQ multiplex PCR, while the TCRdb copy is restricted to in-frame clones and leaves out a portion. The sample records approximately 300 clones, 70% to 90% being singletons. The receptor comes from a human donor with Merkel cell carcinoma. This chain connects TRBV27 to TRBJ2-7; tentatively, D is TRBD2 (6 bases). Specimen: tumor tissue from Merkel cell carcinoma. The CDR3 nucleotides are TGTGCCAGCAGTTACCCCGGAGGGGAGCAGTACTTC. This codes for CASSYPGGEQYF.